The rows below give T cell receptor beta chains drawn from one sample of a study of cytomegalovirus exposure and HLA in healthy donors. Clones were read by immunoSEQ multiplex PCR, and TCRdb kept only the in-frame ones, dropping some. The data contain approximately 210,000 clones, about 87% of them singletons. The sequenced material came from PBMCs. The origin of the receptors is a woman aged 18-35 years in good health and CMV-seronegative. CDR3s include the opening cysteine and the closing phenylalanine or tryptophan. A D gene is named only where the DNA matches it firmly. Size is stated for part of the rows, as once, few or many counts, or as a class when the clone is expanded.

v_call: TRBV13
d_call: TRBD1
clone_size: .
j_call: TRBJ1-2
cdr3_aa: CASNIQGQSFYGYTF
cdr3_nt: TGTGCCAGCAACATCCAGGGACAGAGTTTCTATGGCTACACCTTC

v_call: TRBV30
d_call: .
clone_size: .
j_call: TRBJ1-1
cdr3_aa: CAWIETENTEAFF
cdr3_nt: TGTGCCTGGATCGAGACAGAGAACACTGAAGCTTTCTTT

v_call: TRBV14
d_call: TRBD2
clone_size: .
j_call: TRBJ2-1
cdr3_aa: CASSHSLGLAGGGEQFF
cdr3_nt: TGTGCCAGCAGCCACTCCCTCGGGCTAGCGGGAGGGGGCGAGCAGTTCTTC

v_call: TRBV14
d_call: .
clone_size: .
j_call: TRBJ1-2
cdr3_aa: CASSRTANYGYTF
cdr3_nt: TGTGCCAGCAGCCGGACAGCCAACTATGGCTACACCTTC

v_call: TRBV19
d_call: .
clone_size: .
j_call: TRBJ2-5
cdr3_aa: CASSIGGGQQETQYF
cdr3_nt: TGTGCCAGTAGTATAGGGGGGGGACAACAAGAGACCCAGTACTTC

v_call: TRBV6-6
d_call: TRBD2
clone_size: .
j_call: TRBJ2-7
cdr3_aa: CASSYSGLSSEQYF
cdr3_nt: TGTGCCAGCAGTTACTCGGGACTATCATCCGAGCAGTACTTC

v_call: TRBV2
d_call: TRBD2
clone_size: .
j_call: TRBJ2-1
cdr3_aa: CASRRWTSGRGSYNEQFF
cdr3_nt: TGTGCCAGCAGGAGATGGACTAGCGGGAGAGGGTCCTACAATGAGCAGTTCTTC

v_call: TRBV4-1
d_call: TRBD2
clone_size: few
j_call: TRBJ2-7
cdr3_aa: CASSPDRGGVSYEQYF
cdr3_nt: TGCGCCAGCAGCCCCGACCGGGGAGGGGTATCCTACGAGCAGTACTTC

v_call: TRBV10-3
d_call: TRBD1
clone_size: few
j_call: TRBJ2-2
cdr3_aa: CASRDRERTGELFF
cdr3_nt: TGTGCCTCGAGGGACAGGGAGAGAACCGGGGAGCTGTTTTTT

v_call: TRBV27
d_call: .
clone_size: .
j_call: TRBJ2-5
cdr3_aa: CASSLRRGSETQYF
cdr3_nt: TGTGCCAGCAGTTTACGTAGGGGGTCTGAGACCCAGTACTTC

v_call: TRBV19
d_call: TRBD1
clone_size: .
j_call: TRBJ2-1
cdr3_aa: CASRRDRGGYNEQFF
cdr3_nt: TGTGCCAGTAGGCGGGACAGGGGGGGTTACAATGAGCAGTTCTTC

v_call: TRBV5-1
d_call: .
clone_size: .
j_call: TRBJ2-2
cdr3_aa: CASRSGTPNTGELFF
cdr3_nt: TGCGCCAGCAGATCCGGGACACCCAACACCGGGGAGCTGTTTTTT

v_call: TRBV9
d_call: TRBD2
clone_size: .
j_call: TRBJ2-1
cdr3_aa: CASSAAGGPSNEQFF
cdr3_nt: TGTGCCAGCAGCGCTGCGGGAGGGCCCTCCAATGAGCAGTTCTTC

v_call: TRBV9
d_call: TRBD2
clone_size: .
j_call: TRBJ2-7
cdr3_aa: CASSVEAGFSYEQYF
cdr3_nt: TGTGCCAGCAGCGTAGAAGCGGGGTTCTCCTACGAGCAGTACTTC

v_call: TRBV7-2
d_call: .
clone_size: .
j_call: TRBJ1-1
cdr3_aa: CASSFSGTLNTEAFF
cdr3_nt: TGTGCCAGCAGTTTTTCCGGGACACTGAACACTGAAGCTTTCTTT

v_call: TRBV19
d_call: .
clone_size: .
j_call: TRBJ1-3
cdr3_aa: CASSMGTPYGNTIYF
cdr3_nt: TGTGCCAGTAGTATGGGGACACCCTACGGGAACACCATATATTTT

v_call: TRBV19
d_call: TRBD1
clone_size: .
j_call: TRBJ2-3
cdr3_aa: CASSIGTGHTDTQYF
cdr3_nt: TGTGCCAGTAGTATAGGGACAGGGCACACAGATACGCAGTATTTT

v_call: TRBV4-1
d_call: .
clone_size: .
j_call: TRBJ2-3
cdr3_aa: CASSQRISASTDTQYF
cdr3_nt: TGCGCCAGCAGCCAAAGAATCAGCGCCAGCACAGATACGCAGTATTTT

v_call: TRBV7-8
d_call: .
clone_size: .
j_call: TRBJ2-7
cdr3_aa: CASSFLWGLATHEQYF
cdr3_nt: .

v_call: TRBV28
d_call: .
clone_size: .
j_call: TRBJ1-3
cdr3_aa: CASRRGLSGNTIYF
cdr3_nt: TGTGCCAGCAGGCGAGGGCTCTCTGGAAACACCATATATTTT

v_call: TRBV19
d_call: TRBD1
clone_size: .
j_call: TRBJ2-1
cdr3_aa: CASSLLRGSSYNEQFF
cdr3_nt: TGTGCCAGTAGCCTCCTCAGGGGGAGCTCCTACAATGAGCAGTTCTTC

v_call: TRBV30
d_call: .
clone_size: .
j_call: TRBJ2-4
cdr3_aa: CAWSTLDIQYF
cdr3_nt: TGTGCCTGGAGTACTTTGGACATTCAGTACTTC

v_call: TRBV6-5
d_call: .
clone_size: .
j_call: TRBJ1-6
cdr3_aa: CASTTWGGSPLHF
cdr3_nt: TGTGCCAGCACCACCTGGGGGGGTTCACCCCTCCACTTT

v_call: TRBV19
d_call: .
clone_size: few
j_call: TRBJ1-2
cdr3_aa: CASSILGQYYGYTF
cdr3_nt: TGTGCCAGTAGTATCTTAGGACAGTACTATGGCTACACCTTC

v_call: TRBV6-1
d_call: TRBD1
clone_size: .
j_call: TRBJ1-5
cdr3_aa: CASSAGTGSNQPQHF
cdr3_nt: TGTGCCAGCAGTGCGGGGACAGGGAGCAATCAGCCCCAGCATTTT

v_call: TRBV6-1
d_call: .
clone_size: .
j_call: TRBJ2-3
cdr3_aa: CASSAYTDTQYF
cdr3_nt: TGTGCCAGCAGTGCCTACACAGATACGCAGTATTTT

v_call: TRBV25-1
d_call: TRBD1
clone_size: few
j_call: TRBJ1-5
cdr3_aa: CASSRTGVSQPQHF
cdr3_nt: TGTGCCAGCAGTCGGACAGGGGTAAGTCAGCCCCAGCATTTT

v_call: TRBV4-1
d_call: .
clone_size: once
j_call: TRBJ2-7
cdr3_aa: CASSQNWGLAYEQYF
cdr3_nt: TGCGCCAGCAGCCAAAATTGGGGGCTGGCCTACGAGCAGTACTTC

v_call: TRBV30
d_call: TRBD1
clone_size: .
j_call: TRBJ1-3
cdr3_aa: CAWDRVSGNTIYF
cdr3_nt: TGTGCCTGGGACAGGGTCTCTGGAAACACCATATATTTT

v_call: TRBV5-1
d_call: .
clone_size: .
j_call: TRBJ2-1
cdr3_aa: CASSLGGYYNEQFF
cdr3_nt: TGCGCCAGCAGCCTTGGGGGCTACTACAATGAGCAGTTCTTC

v_call: TRBV2
d_call: .
clone_size: once
j_call: TRBJ1-6
cdr3_aa: CASSEALWTVYSPLHF
cdr3_nt: TGTGCCAGCAGTGAAGCGCTTTGGACAGTTTATTCACCCCTCCACTTT

v_call: TRBV19
d_call: .
clone_size: .
j_call: TRBJ2-7
cdr3_aa: CASSTFGQIPGEQYF
cdr3_nt: TGTGCCAGTAGTACCTTCGGCCAGATACCAGGCGAGCAGTACTTC

v_call: TRBV21-1
d_call: .
clone_size: .
j_call: TRBJ2-1
cdr3_aa: CASRGRDRGNNEQFF
cdr3_nt: TGTGCCAGCAGAGGCCGGGACAGGGGGAACAATGAGCAGTTCTTC

v_call: TRBV6-5
d_call: .
clone_size: .
j_call: TRBJ2-7
cdr3_aa: CASSLPGPPYEQYF
cdr3_nt: TGTGCCAGCAGTTTACCAGGGCCCCCCTACGAGCAGTACTTC

v_call: TRBV6-5
d_call: TRBD1
clone_size: few
j_call: TRBJ1-4
cdr3_aa: CASSYSVTGKKLFF
cdr3_nt: TGTGCCAGCAGTTACTCAGTGACAGGGAAAAAACTGTTTTTT

v_call: TRBV18
d_call: .
clone_size: .
j_call: TRBJ2-7
cdr3_aa: CASSTKEWGVRGYEQYF
cdr3_nt: TGTGCCAGCTCAACAAAGGAGTGGGGAGTGCGCGGTTACGAGCAGTACTTC

v_call: TRBV28
d_call: TRBD1
clone_size: .
j_call: TRBJ2-7
cdr3_aa: CASSGPGQGVSYEQYF
cdr3_nt: TGTGCCAGCAGTGGACCGGGACAGGGGGTCTCCTACGAGCAGTACTTC

v_call: TRBV19
d_call: TRBD1
clone_size: .
j_call: TRBJ1-1
cdr3_aa: CASSIAFTRQGSENTEAFF
cdr3_nt: TGTGCCAGTAGTATAGCCTTTACTAGACAGGGGTCGGAGAACACTGAAGCTTTCTTT

v_call: TRBV19
d_call: TRBD1
clone_size: .
j_call: TRBJ1-5
cdr3_aa: CASSFSRTGRNQPQHF
cdr3_nt: TGTGCCAGTAGTTTCTCCCGGACAGGGAGGAATCAGCCCCAGCATTTT

v_call: TRBV7-9
d_call: .
clone_size: .
j_call: TRBJ2-2
cdr3_aa: CASSLEQGNRELFF
cdr3_nt: TGTGCCAGCAGCTTAGAACAGGGCAACAGGGAGCTGTTTTTT

v_call: TRBV19
d_call: TRBD1
clone_size: .
j_call: TRBJ1-2
cdr3_aa: CASGRDRGRLGYTF
cdr3_nt: TGTGCCAGTGGCCGGGACAGGGGGCGACTTGGCTACACCTTC

v_call: TRBV18
d_call: TRBD2
clone_size: .
j_call: TRBJ2-2
cdr3_aa: CASSPPTGGMAGELFF
cdr3_nt: TGTGCCAGCTCACCACCGACGGGGGGTATGGCCGGGGAGCTGTTTTTT

v_call: TRBV7-8
d_call: .
clone_size: once
j_call: TRBJ1-3
cdr3_aa: CASSLARSPSGNTIYF
cdr3_nt: TGTGCCAGCAGCTTAGCGCGGTCCCCCTCTGGAAACACCATATATTTT